This entry lists 3 T cell receptor beta chains sequenced from one sample in a study of blood T cells in healthy people across ages. It was with a sample-barcoded 5' primer and a J-beta primer mix that a second PCR of about 6 to 12 cycles was run. One entry per CDR3 protein results from TCRdb running MiXCR on the 5' RACE reads. In the table there are 800,000 or so distinct CDR3 sequences, 20% to 30% of which are singletons. The same specimen was also included in a second study, on T cells of mothers and their children.

The sequenced material came from blood. These receptors all stem from a boy aged 5-17 years in good health.

This clonotype has a handful of counts. V usage is TRBV28 and J usage is TRBJ2-7; 11 bases line up with TRBD1. CDR3 size: 14 residues. Germline lookup yields CDR1 MDHEN and CDR2 SYDVKM. Germline trimming cut 8 bases from V and 4 bases from J; bases unmatched to any gene: 7. DNA for the CDR3: TGTGCCAGCTATGGGACAGGGGGTAATTACGAGCAGTACTTC. It yields the protein CASYGTGGNYEQYF.

This clonotype was detected a few times. The chain recombines TRBV14 with TRBJ2-5; D possibly corresponds to TRBD2 (6 bases). The J call may be wrong; the DNA end is better matched by TRBJ2-1. The CDR3 contains 18 residues. The V gene's germline CDR1 is SGHDN and CDR2 FVKESK. This CDR3 is CASSHVFFGDSNYNEQFF. In DNA form, the CDR3 reads TGTGCCAGCAGCCATGTCTTTTTTGGGGACTCCAACTACAATGAGCAGTTCTTC.

The table lists this clonotype with a few counts. The junction departs from the called germline gene at one end, perhaps through a read error. The CDR3 region has the DNA TGTGCCACCAGTGAGGCGGGGACAGGGCTCCAAGGGACCCAGTACTTC. It specifies CATSEAGTGLQGTQYF. The chain has TRBV24-1 and TRBJ2-5, with 9 positions matching TRBD1. Per germline, CDR1 KGHDR and CDR2 SFDVKD. CDR3 size: 16 residues.